This is a list of T cell receptor beta chains from one sample in a study of early T cells in non-severe SARS-CoV-2 infection. A single record per CDR3 protein comes from TCRdb applying MiXCR to the 5' RACE reads. In the table there are about 72,000 distinct CDR3 sequences, roughly 9% of which are singletons. Sequencing input: whole blood. Receptors originate from an adult who was a healthcare worker with PCR-confirmed SARS-CoV-2 infection or an uninfected control (not recorded which). The CDR3 runs from the conserved cysteine through the conserved F or W. The D gene is left open where the match is weak. Only some rows state a clone size, as once, few, many or a class for expanded clones.

TRBJ1-1 | NA | TRBV18 | few | TGTGCCAGCTCACCCCAGGGGACGAACACTGAAGCTTTCTTT | CASSPQGTNTEAFF
TRBJ1-5 | NA | TRBV21-1 | NA | TGTGCCTCCCTTGTCTACCGGCGGTGGCAGCCCCAGCATTTT | CASLVYRRWQPQHF
TRBJ2-3 | NA | TRBV19 | few | TGTGCCAGTAGTTATAGCAGTAGCACAGATACGCAGTATTTT | CASSYSSSTDTQYF
TRBJ2-2 | TRBD1 | TRBV4-2 | NA | TGTGCCAGCAGCCGTGCCGCCGGGACAGCGAACACCGGGGAGCTGTTTTTT | CASSRAAGTANTGELFF
TRBJ2-5 | TRBD2 | TRBV12-3/TRBV12-4 | NA | TGTGCCAGCAGGCCGGGACTAGCGGGAGTCGGGACCCAGTACTTC | CASRPGLAGVGTQYF
TRBJ2-5 | TRBD2 | TRBV5-1 | once | TGCGCCTGCAGCTTGGGGACTAGCGGCCAAGAGACCCAGTACTTC | CACSLGTSGQETQYF
TRBJ2-3 | TRBD1 | TRBV7-6 | medium-sized | TGTGCCAGCAGCTTGGCGGGACAGGGTAGCACAGATACGCAGTATTTT | CASSLAGQGSTDTQYF
TRBJ1-5 | NA | TRBV2 | NA | TGTGCCAGCAGCGATACTCTAGGCAATCAGCCCCAGCATTTT | CASSDTLGNQPQHF
TRBJ1-2 | TRBD1 | TRBV28 | few | TGTGCCAGCAGTTTCGCTGACAGGGTAGCGGGTGGCTACACCTTC | CASSFADRVAGGYTF
TRBJ2-5 | TRBD1 | TRBV20-1 | few | TGCAGTGCTAGTGTAGGGGGCGGAGAGACCCAGTACTTC | CSASVGGGETQYF
TRBJ1-4 | NA | TRBV27 | many | TGTGCCAGCAGTTTATCGACAGCAACTAATGAAAAACTGTTTTTT | CASSLSTATNEKLFF
TRBJ1-4 | NA | TRBV20-1 | few | TGCAGTGCTAGAGATTTAGGACGGCAGGGAGAAAAACTGTTTTTT | CSARDLGRQGEKLFF
TRBJ2-5 | TRBD2 | TRBV20-1 | few | TGCAGTGCGAGACTAGCGGGAGGGCCGGGAGAGACCCAGTACTTC | CSARLAGGPGETQYF
TRBJ2-2 | TRBD1 | TRBV7-8 | many | TGTGCCAGCAGCCGGGACAGACCGAACACCGGGGAGCTGTTTTTT | CASSRDRPNTGELFF